Following are 10 T cell receptor beta chains from one sample sequenced in a study of tissue T cells after allogeneic stem cell transplantation. TCRdb keeps only in-frame clones here, not all; method: immunoSEQ multiplex PCR. This table holds 25,000 to 35,000 clones, approximately 83% found once. The sequencing here drew on blood, taken before transplantation. The source is a woman between 18 and 50 years old who later had graft-versus-host disease after an allogeneic stem cell transplant.

This clone was detected only a few times. Different DNA sequences within this sample yield the same CDR3. V and J are TRBV19 and TRBJ1-1, with TRBD1 matching over 9 bases. From germline, CDR1 is LNHDA and CDR2 SQIVND (reference sequence). This CDR3 region has 14 residues. V shed 5 bases and J 3 bases; nucleotides not matched to a gene: 4. The CDR3 DNA is TGTGCCAGTAGTCCGGGACAGGGTTACACTGAAGCTTTCTTT. Its translation is CASSPGQGYTEAFF.

The genes are TRBV27 and TRBJ2-3, with 12 bases that match TRBD2. CDR1 is MNHEY, CDR2 SMNVEV, per germline (reference sequence). V gave up 3 bases and J gave up 4 bases; unmatched junction bases: 5. The CDR3 consists of 16 residues. This CDR3 reads CASSFEGLAGPDTQYF. The CDR3 DNA reads as TGTGCCAGCAGTTTCGAGGGACTAGCGGGCCCAGATACGCAGTATTTT.

J is TRBJ1-4 and V is TRBV9; TRBD1 matches at 8 bases. The CDR3 totals 14 residues. The germline V gene has CDR1 SGDLS and CDR2 YYNGEE. J was trimmed by 8 bases and V by 0 bases; bases with no gene match: 3. CDR3 protein: CASSVDRGREKLFF. CDR3 DNA sequence: TGTGCCAGCAGCGTAGACAGGGGGAGGGAAAAACTGTTTTTT. Full variable domain (remainder filled in from reference TRBV9 and TRBJ1-4): DSGVTQTPKHLITATGQRVTLRCSPRSGDLSVYWYQQSLDQGLQFLIQYYNGEERAKGNILERFSAQQFPDLHSELNLSSLELGDSALYFCASSVDRGREKLFFGSGTQLSVL.

The V call is TRBV7-3, the J call TRBJ2-5, with D uncertain. The germline V and J ends were trimmed by 5 bases and 2 bases, with 15 bases remaining between them. Germline V gene sequence: CDR1 SGHTA, CDR2 FQGTGA. This CDR3 spans 15 amino acids. Here the CDR3 DNA reads TGTGCCAGCAGCCAGAGAGACGGGTCTCAAGAGACCCAGTACTTC. Its protein is CASSQRDGSQETQYF.

The rearrangement joins TRBV5-6 to TRBJ2-5; TRBD1 matches at 8 bases. The CDR3 is 16 amino acids. The V gene's germline CDR1 is SGHDT and CDR2 YYEEEE. Trimming took 2 bases from V and 1 from J; bases not matched to a gene: 7. CDR3 in amino acids: CASSFSGQEGQETQYF. The CDR3 nucleotides read TGTGCCAGCAGCTTCTCGGGACAGGAGGGCCAAGAGACCCAGTACTTC.

This chain joins TRBV10-3 and TRBJ2-7; D gene ambiguous. CDR3 length equals 14 residues. Looked up from germline, CDR1 is ENHRY and CDR2 is SYGVKD. Deletions cut 0 bases from V and 7 bases from J, with 13 bases between. The CDR3, as DNA: TGTGCCATCAGTGAGTCATCTGGGCTAGGAGAGCAGTACTTC. Translated: CAISESSGLGEQYF.

The chain joins TRBV20-1 to TRBJ1-1; D not certain. The V gene's germline CDR1 is DFQATT and CDR2 SNEGSKA (reference sequence). V was pared by 0 bases and J by 4 bases, with 3 bases between. The CDR3 spans 11 residues. The CDR3 loop is CSARDRTEAFF. CDR3 DNA: TGCAGTGCTAGAGATCGCACTGAAGCTTTCTTT.

The genes are TRBV4-1 and TRBJ2-7; D uncertain. The germline gives CDR1 MGHRA, CDR2 YSYEKL. V lost 1 base, J lost 4 bases, and 14 bases lay in between. The CDR3 totals 15 residues. The CDR3 DNA is TGCGCCAGCAGCCAAGGGGCCACATTAGGTTACGAGCAGTACTTC. Translating gives CASSQGATLGYEQYF.

V and J are TRBV9 and TRBJ2-2, with D perhaps matching TRBD1 (5 bases). Germline CDR1 and CDR2: SGDLS and YYNGEE. This CDR3 is 15 amino acids long. Between the trimmed V and J ends, which lost 0 bases and 2 bases, there was a span of 8 bases. The CDR3 region is CASSVAQGNTGELFF. The CDR3 nucleotides read TGTGCCAGCAGCGTAGCGCAGGGTAACACCGGGGAGCTGTTTTTT. The entire variable domain, with the rest obtained from reference TRBV9 and TRBJ2-2, is as follows: DSGVTQTPKHLITATGQRVTLRCSPRSGDLSVYWYQQSLDQGLQFLIQYYNGEERAKGNILERFSAQQFPDLHSELNLSSLELGDSALYFCASSVAQGNTGELFFGEGSRLTVL.

V usage is TRBV3-1 (or the pseudogene TRBV3-2) and J usage is TRBJ2-7; D is ambiguous. The germline V gene has CDR1 LGHDT and CDR2 YNNKEL (reference sequence). The CDR3 runs to 14 residues. The germline V and J ends were trimmed by 1 base and 6 bases, with 13 bases remaining between them. This CDR3 reads CASSQVVYRAEQYF. The DNA of the CDR3 is TGTGCCAGCAGCCAAGTTGTCTACCGGGCCGAGCAGTACTTC.